These T cell receptor beta chains were read from a single sample in a study of blood T cell repertoires in COVID-19. Assay: immunoSEQ multiplex PCR; the TCRdb copy retains only in-frame clones and omits some. In the table there are about 260,000 clones, 84% of which are singletons. The sample taken for sequencing was peripheral blood. These receptors were taken from a human donor in a cohort sampled during active COVID-19. Each CDR3 is given with its conserved first and last residue. A D gene is named only where the DNA matches it firmly. Size is omitted from some rows. Given values are once, few, many or a class for expanded clones.

TGTGCTAGTGGTTTATATCAAGAGACCCAGTACTTC CASGLYQETQYF - TRBJ2-5 TRBV12-5 12 -
TGTGCCAGCAGCACCGGACAGCTGAACACTGAAGCTTTCTTT CASSTGQLNTEAFF - TRBJ1-1 TRBV5-6 14 -
TGTGCCAGCAGCTTAGCGACAGGGGCTAACTATGGCTACACCTTC CASSLATGANYGYTF - TRBJ1-2 TRBV7-8 15 TRBD1
TGTGCCACCCTGGGGGGAACGGTGTTTGGTTCACCCCTCCACTTT CATLGGTVFGSPLHF - TRBJ1-6 TRBV28 15 -
TGTGCCAGCAGTGCCCGCAGGACTACCATCTCCTACAATGAGCAGTTCTTC CASSARRTTISYNEQFF - TRBJ2-1 TRBV27 17 -
TGTGCCAGCAGCGTAACAGGCGCGGGGACAGATACGCAGTATTTT CASSVTGAGTDTQYF - TRBJ2-3 TRBV6-5 15 -
TGTGCCAGTAGTATACGGCCGACTAGCGGGAGCTATGAGCAGTTCTTC CASSIRPTSGSYEQFF - TRBJ2-1 TRBV19 16 TRBD2
TGTGCCACCAGCAGAGCCAGGGGGGCGGACTATGGCTACACCTTC CATSRARGADYGYTF few TRBJ1-2 TRBV15 15 TRBD1
TGTGCCAGCAGTCCCACTAGCGGTGCTTGGGAGACCCAGTACTTC CASSPTSGAWETQYF - TRBJ2-5 TRBV5-4 15 TRBD2
TGTGCCAGCAGCCCCTGGGTAGGGGCGAACTATGGCTACACCTTC CASSPWVGANYGYTF - TRBJ1-2 TRBV27 15 -
TGTGCCAGCAGTTACTCTACTAGCGGGGGGCGAACAGAGACCCAGTACTTC CASSYSTSGGRTETQYF - TRBJ2-5 TRBV6-2/TRBV6-3 17 TRBD2
TGTGCCAGCAGCCCCTCGACAGGGGTTAACACTGAAGCTTTCTTT CASSPSTGVNTEAFF - TRBJ1-1 TRBV3-1/TRBV3-2 15 TRBD1
TGTGCCAGCAGTGAGACTAGCGGGAACTACGAGCAGTACTTC CASSETSGNYEQYF - TRBJ2-7 TRBV2 14 TRBD2
TGTGCCAGCAGCGACCTATTAAGCGGGAGCGTGACAGATACGCAGTATTTT CASSDLLSGSVTDTQYF - TRBJ2-3 TRBV9 17 TRBD2
TGTGCCACCAGGGGGGGGCGGGGTAGCACTGAAGCTTTCTTT CATRGGRGSTEAFF - TRBJ1-1 TRBV28 14 TRBD1
TGTGCCAGCGGATCTGGACTAGCCACCTACGAGCAGTACTTC CASGSGLATYEQYF - TRBJ2-7 TRBV11-2 14 TRBD2
TGTGCCAGCAGTTTAGGGACTAGCGGCCCCTACGAGCAGTACTTC CASSLGTSGPYEQYF - TRBJ2-7 TRBV27 15 TRBD2
TGTGCCAGCAGCTTTCGGGCAGGGGACGCTAATGAAAAACTGTTTTTT CASSFRAGDANEKLFF few TRBJ1-4 TRBV7-9 16 -
TGTGCCAGCAGCTTAACCCGAGGATCTGGGGCCAACGTCCTGACTTTC CASSLTRGSGANVLTF - TRBJ2-6 TRBV7-9 16 -
TGTGCCACCAGCAGAGATAGGGCGGGGGGAAGCTACGAGCAGTACTTC CATSRDRAGGSYEQYF - TRBJ2-7 TRBV15 16 TRBD2
TGTGCCAGAAGCCGAGGACAGGGGGCAACTAATGAAAAACTGTTTTTT CARSRGQGATNEKLFF - TRBJ1-4 TRBV5-3 16 TRBD1
TGTGCCAGCAGCTTGGCAGGACAGAGCAATCAGCCCCAGCATTTT CASSLAGQSNQPQHF - TRBJ1-5 TRBV5-4 15 -
TGTGCCAGCAGCCCCCACGACACGAACACCGGGGAGCTGTTTTTT CASSPHDTNTGELFF - TRBJ2-2 TRBV6-5 15 -
TGTGCCAGCAGCTTGGGCAGACAGGGGGCCCAAACTGCCTCATATGGCTACACCTTC CASSLGRQGAQTASYGYTF few TRBJ1-2 TRBV5-4 19 TRBD1
TGTGCCAGCAGCCGGGGTCTGGGGACTACTACCGGCAATGAGCAGTTCTTC CASSRGLGTTTGNEQFF - TRBJ2-1 TRBV14 17 TRBD2
TGCGCCAGCAGAACGGGACAGGGGGTTGAACCTGAAGCTTTCTTT CASRTGQGVEPEAFF - TRBJ1-1 TRBV5-1 15 TRBD1
TGCGCCAGCAGCCCTAAGGGACAGATAAGTTGGAACACTGAAGCTTTCTTT CASSPKGQISWNTEAFF - TRBJ1-1 TRBV5-1 17 TRBD1
TGTGCCAGCAGCTTAAGTTCGGGGGGTTACAATGAGCAGTTCTTC CASSLSSGGYNEQFF few TRBJ2-1 TRBV7-9 15 TRBD2
TGTGCCAGCAGTTTCTCCAGGGGGCTCACTGAAGCTTTCTTT CASSFSRGLTEAFF - TRBJ1-1 TRBV27 14 TRBD1
TGCGCCAGCAGCTTGGATTCAGGGAACACTGAAGCTTTCTTT CASSLDSGNTEAFF - TRBJ1-1 TRBV5-1 14 -
TGTGCCAGCAGCTTTTGGGCAGGGGGGACCTACGAGCAGTACTTC CASSFWAGGTYEQYF - TRBJ2-7 TRBV11-2 15 -
TGTGCCAGCAGCCAACAGGGGAATTCACCCCTCCACTTT CASSQQGNSPLHF - TRBJ1-6 TRBV7-3 13 TRBD1
TGTGCCACCAGCAGAGACGGTGGGGGGGTTGGAAACATTCAGTACTTC CATSRDGGGVGNIQYF - TRBJ2-4 TRBV15 16 TRBD2
TGTGCCAGTAGTATAGGCCCGGGACAGGGGGCGAAGGGTAGCAATCAGCCCCAGCATTTT CASSIGPGQGAKGSNQPQHF - TRBJ1-5 TRBV19 20 TRBD1
TGTGCCACCAGCAGGCGTCAGGGGAAACAGCCCCAGCATTTT CATSRRQGKQPQHF - TRBJ1-5 TRBV15 14 -
TGTGCCACCAGCAGATTTTCTGACAGGGCTAATGAAAAACTGTTTTTT CATSRFSDRANEKLFF - TRBJ1-4 TRBV15 16 TRBD1
TGCGCCAGCAGCTTGGGACTAGCGTTGACCTACGAGCAGTACTTC CASSLGLALTYEQYF - TRBJ2-7 TRBV5-1 15 TRBD2
TGTGCCAGCAGCCTGGTAGCGGGAGGATCCGCTGGCACCGGGGAGCTGTTTTTT CASSLVAGGSAGTGELFF - TRBJ2-2 TRBV6-2/TRBV6-3 18 TRBD2